This passage covers 27 T cell receptor beta chains from one sample sequenced in a study of cytomegalovirus exposure and HLA in healthy donors. The PCR contained 60 Vbeta and 13 Jbeta primers. Clones were read by immunoSEQ multiplex PCR, and TCRdb kept only the in-frame ones, dropping some. The sample lists approximately 110,000 clones, around 79% seen once, with 3% to 3.5% in the top ten. The sample comprised PBMCs. Receptors originate from a woman in her 40s in good health and CMV-seronegative.

CDR3 loop: CASSPRPGQGAADTQYF. The CDR3 DNA is TGTGCCAGCAGCCCCCGGCCGGGACAGGGGGCGGCAGATACGCAGTATTTT. This chain uses TRBV13 with TRBJ2-3; 12 bases agree with TRBD1. CDR1 is PRHDT and CDR2 is FYEKMQ in the germline V gene (reference sequence). V lost 5 bases and J lost 4; bases outside the gene matches: 10. The length of the CDR3 is 17 residues.

J is TRBJ2-3 and V is TRBV19; 7 nucleotides align to TRBD1. This CDR3 contains 15 residues. Germline CDR1 LNHDA, CDR2 SQIVND (reference sequence). The ends lost 6 bases at V and 0 bases at J; junction bases unmatched: 6. CDR3 bases: TGTGCCAGTAGAATGGGGACAGAAAGCACAGATACGCAGTATTTT. Protein: CASRMGTESTDTQYF.

The chain couples TRBV4-2 to TRBJ2-1; 8 bases fit TRBD2. After removal of 2 bases from V and 13 bases from J, the junction contained 10 bases not matched to a gene. This CDR3 contains 14 residues. Per germline, CDR1 LGHNA and CDR2 YNFKEQ. The CDR3, as DNA: TGTGCCAGCAGCCAACCCCTAGCGGGTGGGGAACAGTTCTTC. Encoded protein: CASSQPLAGGEQFF.

This clone was observed a few times. The V and J genes are TRBV7-2 and TRBJ2-7; no firm D call. CDR3 length: 13 residues. V lost 5 bases to trimming and J lost 2 bases, with 10 bases between them. Germline V gene sequence: CDR1 SGHTA, CDR2 FQGNSA. The CDR3 loop reads CASSLWQAYEQYF. The CDR3, as DNA: TGTGCCAGCAGCCTGTGGCAGGCCTACGAGCAGTACTTC. The variable domain in full, with the rest retrieved from reference TRBV7-2 and TRBJ2-7, is GAGVSQSPSNKVTEKGKDVELRCDPISGHTALYWYRQSLGQGLEFLIYFQGNSAPDKSGLPSDRFSAERTGGSVSTLTIQRTQQEDSAVYLCASSLWQAYEQYFGPGTRLTVT.

The chain links TRBV23-1 to TRBJ2-3; possible D gene TRBD2, 6 bases. TRBV23-1 is reported as an ORF; its role is uncertain. The CDR3 length is 16 residues. The ends were cut back, 2 bases at V and 2 bases at J, with 14 bases in the middle. The CDR3 region is CASSQVEEGLTDTQYF. CDR3 bases: TGCGCCAGCAGTCAAGTGGAGGAGGGACTCACAGATACGCAGTATTTT.

The chain recombines TRBV28 with TRBJ2-6, with D possibly TRBD1 on 6 matching bases. The CDR3 has 15 residues. CDR1 and CDR2 from the germline V gene are MDHEN and SYDVKM. V dropped 5 bases and J dropped 2 bases, with 10 bases sitting between them. CDR3 in amino acids: CASSPTGPGANVLTF. The CDR3 DNA reads as TGTGCCAGCAGTCCCACAGGGCCTGGGGCCAACGTCCTGACTTTC.

V usage is TRBV6-6 and J usage is TRBJ2-7; TRBD2 aligns across 10 bases. The germline V gene encodes CDR1 MNHNY and CDR2 SVGAGI (reference sequence). This CDR3 has 15 amino acids. The V gene end was trimmed by 6 bases and the J gene end by 7 bases; junction bases not matched to a gene: 12. The DNA for the CDR3 is TGTGCCAGCAGCCCCGCTCTGGGACTAGCGTGTGAGCAGTACTTC. This codes for CASSPALGLACEQYF.

The chain recombines TRBV5-3 with TRBJ2-5; a possible D gene is TRBD2 (5 bases). TRBV5-3 is labeled an ORF, and its function is uncertain. The CDR3 totals 15 residues. V was cut by 4 bases and J by 13 bases, with 26 bases left in between. CDR3 in DNA: TGTGCCAGAAGCCCAACCTCCGGGGTCCCATCTTGGTTGTACTTC. Protein sequence: CARSPTSGVPSWLYF.

This clone has more than one count but fewer than ten. The rearrangement joins TRBV7-2 to TRBJ2-3; maybe TRBD2 (6 bases). This CDR3 comprises 17 residues. The germline V and J ends were trimmed by 3 bases and 4 bases, with 20 bases remaining between them. Looked up from germline, CDR1 is SGHTA and CDR2 is FQGNSA. CDR3: CASSLTRGNGAPDTQYF. The CDR3 DNA follows: TGTGCCAGCAGCTTGACTCGGGGGAACGGGGCCCCAGATACGCAGTATTTT.

CDR3 in DNA: TGTGCCAGCAGTTTAGTCAATTTAATCGGAGAGACCCAGTACTTC. It specifies CASSLVNLIGETQYF. This rearrangement joins TRBV27 to TRBJ2-5; D call uncertain. Germline lookup yields CDR1 MNHEY and CDR2 SMNVEV (reference sequence). This CDR3 has 15 amino acids. Trimming stripped 2 bases from V and 4 bases from J, with 14 bases between.

This sequence joins TRBV7-9 and TRBJ2-1, with 7 bases matching TRBD2. With V trimmed by 6 bases and J by 0 bases, 5 bases remained unmatched. Germline V gene data show CDR1 as SEHNR and CDR2 as FQNEAQ (reference sequence). The CDR3 runs 15 residues. The CDR3 sequence is CASSLAVASYNEQFF. As DNA, the CDR3 is TGTGCCAGCAGTCTAGCGGTAGCCTCCTACAATGAGCAGTTCTTC.

This chain connects TRBV7-6 to TRBJ2-1, with 10 bases lining up with TRBD2. Trimming removed 5 bases from V and 5 bases from J; junction bases left unmatched: 9. The CDR3 spans 16 residues. Germline CDR1 is SGHVS and CDR2 is FNYEAQ. The CDR3 here is CASSPRTSGINNEQFF. CDR3 DNA sequence: TGTGCCAGCAGCCCCCGGACTAGCGGAATTAACAATGAGCAGTTCTTC.

V is TRBV6-5 and J is TRBJ1-2; D remains ambiguous. Per germline, CDR1 MNHEY and CDR2 SVGAGI. V was clipped by 0 bases and J by 8 bases, with 16 bases between them. The CDR3 extends over 15 amino acids. In DNA, the CDR3 is TGTGCCAGCAGTTACTCGAGAATACGAGCCGCGGGCTACACCTTC. Its protein is CASSYSRIRAAGYTF.

This chain connects TRBV7-8 to TRBJ1-3, with 9 bases identical to TRBD1. This CDR3 comprises 15 residues. Germline V gives CDR1 SGHVS, CDR2 FQNEAQ. V dropped 4 bases and J dropped 3; count of bases not matched to a gene: 4. The CDR3 protein is CASSYTGGDGNTIYF. CDR3 DNA sequence: TGTGCCAGCAGCTACACAGGGGGCGATGGAAACACCATATATTTT.

This clone has only a few counts. This chain joins TRBV1 and TRBJ2-2; no check of the table's D call, TRBD2, against the DNA was made. TRBV1 is a pseudogene. This CDR3 spans 20 amino acids. The CDR3 reads CTSSPGSPKRDLTNTGELFF. CDR3 bases: TGCACCAGCAGCCCAGGGTCGCCTAAGCGGGACCTGACGAACACCGGGGAGCTGTTTTTT.

This clone has just one count. The rearrangement links TRBV28 to TRBJ1-1, with unresolved D. The CDR3 extends over 11 amino acids. Trimming left V 6 bases short and J 6 bases short, with 8 bases between. Looked up from germline, CDR1 is MDHEN and CDR2 is SYDVKM. This CDR3 is CASSSPAEAFF. The CDR3 coding sequence is TGTGCCAGCAGCTCACCGGCTGAAGCTTTCTTT.

The chain recombines TRBV6-1 with TRBJ2-2, with D tentatively TRBD1 (6 bases). CDR1 is MNHNS, CDR2 SASEGT, per germline. This CDR3 is built from 13 residues. The V end was cut by 10 bases, the J end by 6 bases, with 15 bases between. The CDR3 spells CATGQPPAGELFF. CDR3 coding DNA: TGTGCCACAGGACAGCCTCCGGCCGGGGAGCTGTTTTTT.

Turning to this clone: This sample also contains other DNA sequences that code for the same CDR3. The chain is built from TRBV18 and TRBJ1-2, with unresolved D. V was pared by 3 bases and J by 2 bases, with 7 bases between. CDR3 length: 13 residues. The V gene's germline CDR1 is KGHSH and CDR2 LQKENI. This CDR3 reads CASSPIGNYGYTF. The DNA of the CDR3 is TGTGCCAGCTCACCGATCGGGAACTATGGCTACACCTTC.

The chain employs TRBV6-1 and TRBJ2-3, with TRBD2 matching over 8 bases. J was trimmed by 3 bases and V by 8 bases; bases with no gene match: 10. The CDR3 spans 15 residues. Germline V gives CDR1 MNHNS, CDR2 SASEGT. The CDR3 DNA is TGTGCCAGCGAGCGGGAGATCTTGGGTACAGATACGCAGTATTTT. This codes for CASEREILGTDTQYF.

This clone was counted a single time. The chain combines TRBV7-2 with TRBJ2-7; TRBD2 agrees at 11 bases. The CDR3 totals 18 residues. V was clipped by 2 bases and J by 0 bases; unmatched bases: 9. The germline gives CDR1 SGHTA, CDR2 FQGNSA. CDR3 residues: CASSLQTSGSLLSYEQYF. The CDR3 DNA is TGTGCCAGCAGCTTACAAACTAGCGGGAGTCTCCTCTCCTACGAGCAGTACTTC.

The chain is built from TRBV9 and TRBJ2-1, with 7 bases matching TRBD1. The CDR3 runs 14 residues. Per germline, CDR1 SGDLS and CDR2 YYNGEE. Trimming took 6 bases from V and 2 from J; bases not matched to a gene: 5. CDR3 region: CASNTGQTYNEQFF. In DNA form, the CDR3 reads TGTGCCAGCAATACGGGACAGACCTACAATGAGCAGTTCTTC.

The chain joins TRBV2 to TRBJ2-1, with D perhaps TRBD2 (7 bases). The V gene lost 8 bases and the J gene lost 10 bases, with 21 bases spanning the gap. Germline V gives CDR1 SNHLY, CDR2 FYNNEI. This CDR3 has 14 residues. CDR3 amino acids: CASGGGLMMQEQFF. In DNA form, the CDR3 reads TGTGCCAGCGGGGGGGGGCTTATGATGCAGGAGCAGTTCTTC. Full variable domain (missing parts from reference TRBV2 and TRBJ2-1): EPEVTQTPSHQVTQMGQEVILRCVPISNHLYFYWYRQILGQKVEFLVSFYNNEISEKSEIFDDQFSVERPDGSNFTLKIRSTKLEDSAMYFCASGGGLMMQEQFFGPGTRLTVL.

This clone showed up just a few times. The chain recombines TRBV28 with TRBJ1-2; D gene unclear. This CDR3 is 13 amino acids long. CDR1 MDHEN and CDR2 SYDVKM come from the germline V gene. V shed 3 bases and J shed 1 base, with 6 bases lying between them. The CDR3, as DNA: TGTGCCAGCAGTTTCTCGTTTAACTATGGCTACACCTTC. It translates to CASSFSFNYGYTF.

The chain joins TRBV27 to TRBJ2-7; 11 bases match TRBD1. Looked up from germline, CDR1 is MNHEY and CDR2 is SMNVEV (reference sequence). V shed 6 bases, J shed 0 bases, and the junction held 10 bases outside the gene matches. The CDR3 has 17 amino acids. The DNA of the CDR3 is TGTGCCAGCAGGCGGACAGGGGGCGCGGTCTTCTCCTACGAGCAGTACTTC. Its translation: CASRRTGGAVFSYEQYF.

The chain employs TRBV5-1 and TRBJ2-7; D is perhaps TRBD1 (6 bases). This CDR3 region has 14 residues. Trimming shortened V by 3 bases and J by 0 bases, and 10 bases separated the two germline ends. Germline values: CDR1 SGHRS, CDR2 YFSETQ. CDR3 bases: TGCGCCAGCAGCTCATGGGACACCTCCTACGAGCAGTACTTC. Amino acids: CASSSWDTSYEQYF.

The chain recombines TRBV21-1 with TRBJ1-2; the table's D gene call, TRBD1, was not cross checked with the DNA. TRBV21-1 is a recognized pseudogene. The CDR3 runs 16 residues. CDR3 in amino acids: CASNLPGTAANYGYTF. The CDR3, as DNA: TGTGCCAGCAACTTACCCGGGACAGCCGCTAACTATGGCTACACCTTC.

The V gene is TRBV5-1, the J gene TRBJ2-2, with D perhaps matching TRBD2 (6 bases). V was clipped by 6 bases and J by 3 bases, with 12 bases between them. The CDR3 covers 14 residues. Germline loops: CDR1 SGHRS, CDR2 YFSETQ. The CDR3 DNA is TGCGCCAGCAACTCGGACTACTACACCGGGGAGCTGTTTTTT. Its translation is CASNSDYYTGELFF.